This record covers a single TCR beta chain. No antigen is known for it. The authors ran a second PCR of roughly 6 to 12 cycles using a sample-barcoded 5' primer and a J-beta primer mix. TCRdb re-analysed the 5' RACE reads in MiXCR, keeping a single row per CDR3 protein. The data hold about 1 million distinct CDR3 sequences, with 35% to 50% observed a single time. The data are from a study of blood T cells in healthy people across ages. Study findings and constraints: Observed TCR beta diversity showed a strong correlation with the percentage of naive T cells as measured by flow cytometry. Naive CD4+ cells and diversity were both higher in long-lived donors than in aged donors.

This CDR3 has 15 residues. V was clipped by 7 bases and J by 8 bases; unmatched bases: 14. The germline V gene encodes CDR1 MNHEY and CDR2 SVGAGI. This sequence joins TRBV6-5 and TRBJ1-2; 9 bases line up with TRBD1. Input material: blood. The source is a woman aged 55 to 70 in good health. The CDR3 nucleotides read TGTGCCAGCAACGAACAGGGGGCGGTATTTCAAGGCTACACCTTC. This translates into CASNEQGAVFQGYTF.